The T cell receptor (beta chain) described here comes from a study of cytomegalovirus exposure and HLA in healthy donors. The study, taken as a whole, reports: Listed as cytomegalovirus-associated were 170 or so TCR beta chains. The later analysis indicated that the majority of CMV-associated TCR beta chains appeared HLA-restricted. Specificity for CMV antigens was confirmed in vitro for a few of the CMV-associated chains.

This clone was picked up a small number of times. Antigen: not known. Though nominally healthy at sampling, donors likely had unrecorded immune exposures. CDR3 length: 14 residues. The germline CDR1 and CDR2 sequences are MNHEY and SVGAGI. The V and J ends lost 7 bases and 1 base respectively, with 13 bases between them. The PCR used 60 Vbeta and 13 Jbeta primers. Data came from immunoSEQ multiplex PCR; TCRdb stores just in-frame clones and leaves some out. The sample records about 110,000 clones, just over 70% being singletons. The sequenced sample consisted of PBMCs. The gene calls are TRBV6-5 and TRBJ1-1; D possibly corresponds to TRBD1 (6 bases). The receptor was isolated from a boy between 5 and 17 years old in good health and CMV-seronegative. The CDR3 spells CASNRGRGNTEAFF. The DNA of the CDR3 is TGTGCCAGCAATAGGGGGAGAGGGAACACTGAAGCTTTCTTT.